The following is a T cell receptor beta chain sequence with its context. Its antigen remains unknown. The sample carries other DNA sequences with the same CDR3. Here immunoSEQ multiplex PCR was the method, and the copy in TCRdb shows in-frame clones only, minus some. This sample has about 81,000 clones, with about 88% found just once. This specimen belongs to a study of graft-versus-host responses after intestinal transplantation. This CDR3 comprises 14 residues. Germline CDR1 SGHRS, CDR2 YFSETQ. Unmatched junction bases numbered 4, after V lost 5 bases and J lost 2 bases. The V gene is TRBV5-1, the J gene TRBJ2-7, with TRBD1 identical over 10 bases. The sequences come from unstimulated CD4+ T cells sorted from spleen or lymph node cells, collected before intestinal transplant. This receptor was taken from a human donor who received an intestinal transplant. CDR3 sequence reads: CASSLGQGAYEQYF. DNA of the CDR3: TGCGCCAGCAGTTTAGGACAGGGGGCCTACGAGCAGTACTTC.